The rows below give T cell receptor beta chains drawn from one sample of a study of T cells in Graves' hyperthyroidism and ophthalmopathy. TCRdb re-called the multiplex PCR reads through MiXCR, storing one row per CDR3 protein. The sample consists of hundreds of thousands of distinct CDR3 sequences, 15% to 20% of them appearing once. Sequenced input: blood. Every receptor here comes from a woman between 18 and 30 years old with Graves' ophthalmopathy. Both conserved end residues are part of each CDR3. D genes are given only for firm matches. The size entry is marked missing in some rows and otherwise reads once, few, many or a size class.

TRBD2,TRBJ2-2,TRBV19,NA,CASSRGLAGHTGELFF,TGTGCCAGTAGTAGGGGACTAGCGGGGCACACCGGGGAGCTGTTTTTT
NA,TRBJ1-1,TRBV28,many,CASSLGVGYTEAFF,TGTGCCAGCTCTCTGGGTGTGGGGTACACTGAAGCTTTCTTT
NA,TRBJ1-3,TRBV9,NA,CASSVEGNSGNTIYF,TGTGCCAGCAGCGTAGAAGGGAACTCTGGAAACACCATATATTTT
NA,TRBJ2-1,TRBV2,many,CTSSDGRNNEQFF,TGTACCAGCAGTGATGGGCGGAACAATGAGCAGTTCTTC
NA,TRBJ1-6,TRBV28,many,CASWGDARDNSPLHF,TGTGCCAGCTGGGGGGATGCGAGAGATAATTCACCCCTCCACTTT
NA,TRBJ1-4,TRBV30,NA,CAWSPGRNEKLFF,TGTGCCTGGAGTCCTGGACGCAATGAAAAACTGTTTTTT
TRBD2,TRBJ2-1,TRBV27,NA,CASSGSGRASYNEQFF,TGTGCCAGCAGTGGTAGCGGGAGGGCATCCTACAATGAGCAGTTCTTC
NA,TRBJ2-2,TRBV7-6,few,CASSLALSTGELFF,TGTGCCAGCAGCTTAGCGCTAAGTACCGGGGAGCTGTTTTTT
TRBD1,TRBJ1-2,TRBV20-1,few,CSAQRQGAWYGYTF,TGCAGTGCCCAACGACAGGGGGCTTGGTATGGCTACACCTTC
NA,TRBJ2-2,TRBV20-1,few,CSAKGSRANTGELFF,TGCAGTGCGAAAGGGTCCAGGGCAAACACCGGGGAGCTGTTTTTT
NA,TRBJ2-1,TRBV27,many,CASSFEGFDEQFF,TGTGCCAGCAGTTTTGAGGGCTTCGATGAGCAGTTCTTC
NA,TRBJ1-2,TRBV6-1,many,CASTRQNYGYTF,TGTGCCAGCACTAGACAGAACTATGGCTACACCTTC
TRBD2,TRBJ2-3,TRBV20-1,NA,CSADGTSGGLDTQYF,TGCAGTGCTGACGGGACTAGCGGGGGATTAGATACGCAGTATTTT
NA,TRBJ1-5,TRBV14,NA,CASLAPHTYQPQHF,TGTGCCAGCCTGGCTCCGCACACTTATCAGCCCCAGCATTTT
TRBD1,TRBJ2-1,TRBV20-1,many,CSARNGQGASYNEQFF,TGCAGTGCTAGAAACGGACAGGGGGCGTCGTACAATGAGCAGTTCTTC
TRBD1,TRBJ2-7,TRBV2,many,CASSEGTGPYEQYF,TGTGCCAGCAGTGAAGGGACAGGGCCCTACGAGCAGTACTTC
NA,TRBJ1-4,TRBV9,few,CASSVSGAGGEKLFF,TGTGCCAGCAGCGTTTCGGGGGCAGGTGGAGAAAAACTGTTTTTT
TRBD2,TRBJ2-5,TRBV5-8,many,CASSPTEILANTQETQYF,TGTGCCAGCAGCCCGACCGAGATACTAGCGAACACCCAAGAGACCCAGTACTTC
NA,TRBJ2-2,TRBV19,NA,CASSGSITGELFF,TGTGCCAGTAGCGGGAGTATAACTGGGGAGCTGTTTTTT
NA,TRBJ2-1,TRBV24-1,many,CATSGAVLRDNEQFF,TGTGCCACCAGTGGGGCGGTGCTTCGGGACAATGAGCAGTTCTTC
NA,TRBJ1-4,TRBV7-6,many,CASSFHLAGEKLFF,TGTGCCAGCAGCTTCCACTTAGCTGGTGAAAAACTGTTTTTT
NA,TRBJ1-2,TRBV14,NA,CASSQDREVYGYTF,TGTGCCAGCAGCCAAGACAGGGAGGTATATGGCTACACCTTC
TRBD1,TRBJ2-7,TRBV28,many,CASRGQVGSFEQYF,TGTGCCAGCAGGGGACAGGTGGGGTCCTTTGAGCAGTACTTC
TRBD1,TRBJ2-7,TRBV11-2,medium-sized,CASTPGVGTVYEQYF,TGTGCCAGCACCCCTGGCGTCGGGACAGTCTACGAGCAGTACTTC
NA,TRBJ1-4,TRBV5-1,many,CASSLEGGGEKLFF,TGTGCCAGCAGTTTAGAAGGGGGAGGTGAAAAACTGTTTTTT
NA,TRBJ2-3,TRBV29-1,many,CSVVWLRASTDTQYF,TGCAGCGTTGTATGGTTGAGGGCAAGCACAGATACGCAGTATTTT
NA,TRBJ1-3,TRBV10-3,few,CAISESLWISGNTIYF,TGTGCCATCAGTGAGTCGCTCTGGATATCTGGAAACACCATATATTTT
TRBD1,TRBJ2-1,TRBV12-3/TRBV12-4,NA,CASSLRGPYNGQFF,TGTGCCAGCAGTTTGAGGGGGCCCTACAATGGGCAGTTCTTC
NA,TRBJ2-1,TRBV6-2/TRBV6-3,few,CASSYLFGNEQFF,TGTGCCAGCAGTTACCTTTTCGGTAATGAGCAGTTCTTC
NA,TRBJ1-4,TRBV4-1,many,CASSPGQGDEKLFF,TGCGCCAGCAGTCCAGGCCAGGGAGATGAAAAACTGTTTTTT
NA,TRBJ2-1,TRBV5-1,NA,CASSPTLRDNEQFF,TGCGCCAGCAGCCCCACCCTCCGGGACAATGAGCAGTTCTTC
NA,TRBJ2-5,TRBV28,many,CASSFLGGYQETQYF,TGTGCCAGCAGTTTCCTCGGAGGGTATCAAGAGACCCAGTACTTC
NA,TRBJ1-1,TRBV27,many,CASSSTNTEAFF,TGTGCCAGCAGTTCAACGAACACTGAAGCTTTCTTT
TRBD1,TRBJ1-6,TRBV20-1,NA,CSAMTGAKDSPLHF,TGCAGTGCCATGACAGGGGCGAAAGACTCACCCCTCCACTTT
NA,TRBJ2-3,TRBV7-3,many,CASSPGQYTDTQYF,TGTGCCAGCAGCCCTGGACAGTACACAGATACGCAGTATTTT
TRBD2,TRBJ2-7,TRBV4-1,many,CASSPGLAPTYEQYF,TGCGCCAGCAGTCCGGGACTAGCGCCCACCTACGAGCAGTACTTC
TRBD2,TRBJ2-1,TRBV28,NA,CASTLAGGYNGQFF,TGTGCCAGCACTCTAGCGGGAGGGTACAATGGGCAGTTCTTC
TRBD2,TRBJ2-3,TRBV7-3,NA,CASSPLGGGLAGGRGTDTQYF,TGTGCCAGCAGCCCCCTCGGGGGTGGACTAGCGGGAGGGAGGGGCACAGATACGCAGTATTTT
TRBD2,TRBJ2-7,TRBV20-1,many,CSAREGGTTSYEQYF,TGCAGTGCTAGAGAGGGAGGGACTACTTCTTACGAGCAGTACTTC
TRBD2,TRBJ2-3,TRBV29-1,NA,CSVEDLGTSGLTQYF,TGCAGCGTTGAAGATCTGGGGACTAGCGGTTTAACGCAGTATTTT
TRBD2,TRBJ2-1,TRBV19,few,CASSIVSGGLLYNEQFF,TGTGCCAGTAGTATAGTTAGCGGGGGGCTCCTATACAATGAGCAGTTCTTC
TRBD1,TRBJ1-5,TRBV11-2,many,CASSPDRVSNQPQHF,TGTGCCAGCAGCCCGGACAGGGTGAGCAATCAGCCCCAGCATTTT
TRBD2,TRBJ2-5,TRBV12-5,few,CASGQGLLETQYF,TGTGCTAGTGGCCAGGGACTACTTGAGACCCAGTACTTC